Below, 16 T cell receptor beta chains from the same sample are listed, as sequenced in a study of T-cell reconstitution after alpha-beta-depleted transplantation in children. As it was prepared, the TCRbeta library received unique molecular identifiers. TCRdb re-analysed the PCR reads in MiXCR, keeping a single row per CDR3 protein. The table records about 460,000 distinct CDR3 sequences, approximately 10% of them present only once. The sample in question was PBMCs, mostly from graft donor cells, obtained 180 days after TCRalphabeta/CD19-depleted stem cell transplant. These receptors all stem from a female patient under 10 years old who had a stem cell transplant for aplastic anemia, so the T cells may come from the graft donor.

This clonotype appeared a few times. The CDR3 region is CASSLERGRDQPQHF. CDR3 nucleotides: TGTGCCAGCAGCTTAGAACGGGGCCGAGATCAGCCCCAGCATTTT. The chain carries TRBV7-2 and TRBJ1-5, with a weak D call TRBD1 (5 bases). The CDR3 has 15 amino acids. Trimming shortened V by 1 base and J by 5 bases, and 12 bases separated the two germline ends. CDR1 and CDR2 (germline): SGHTA, FQGNSA.

This clonotype was seen more than once but under ten times. The genes are TRBV7-2 and TRBJ2-7; D may be TRBD1 (6 bases). This CDR3 has 13 residues. CDR1 is SGHTA and CDR2 is FQGNSA in the germline V gene. V lost 3 bases, J lost 4 bases, and 10 bases lay in between. The CDR3 coding sequence is TGTGCCAGCAGCTTCGCTGGACAGTACGAGCAGTACGTC. It encodes CASSFAGQYEQYV.

In its sample, this clonotype was seen many times. This sequence joins TRBV20-1 and TRBJ1-5, with D unresolved. The CDR3 is 15 residues long. V was cut by 1 base and J by 0 bases, with 10 bases left in between. Germline V gene lookup returns CDR1 DFQATT and CDR2 SNEGSKA (reference sequence). For the CDR3, the DNA is TGCAGTGCTAGAGTAGTACAAAATAGCAATCAGCCCCAGCATTTT. This encodes CSARVVQNSNQPQHF.

This clonotype was observed at least ten times. V usage is TRBV24-1 and J usage is TRBJ1-1; weak D call: TRBD1 (6 bases). Germline V gene sequence: CDR1 KGHDR, CDR2 SFDVKD. Trimming took off 3 bases at V and 5 bases at J, with 15 bases between the two ends. This CDR3 is 15 amino acids long. The CDR3 DNA is TGTGCCACCAGTGATCCGGCCAGGGGAGGGACTGAAGCTTTCTTT. Its translation: CATSDPARGGTEAFF.

This clonotype was observed a single time. It may be a read error: a sequence one base away is much more abundant. The chain has TRBV5-5 and TRBJ2-7; D ambiguous. Germline loops: CDR1 SGHKS, CDR2 YYEKEE (reference sequence). This CDR3 comprises 15 residues. With 0 bases removed from V and 3 bases from J, the gap between germline ends came to 13 bases. As DNA, the CDR3 is TGTGCCAGCAGCTTGGCCAGTTGGTGGCTCTACGAGCAGTACTTC. Amino acid sequence: CASSLASWWLYEQYF.

The sample holds many counts of this clonotype. The chain is built from TRBV4-1 and TRBJ1-4; weak D call: TRBD1 (6 bases). Looked up from germline, CDR1 is MGHRA and CDR2 is YSYEKL. V lost 0 bases and J lost 7, with 12 bases in between. The CDR3 loop spans 15 amino acids. DNA for the CDR3: TGCGCCAGCAGCCAAGATTCTCGCAGGGGTGAAAAACTGTTTTTT. This translates into CASSQDSRRGEKLFF.

The CDR3 spells CASATALPSQYF. CDR3 sequence (DNA): TGTGCCAGCGCAACGGCCTTGCCGTCCCAGTACTTC. The chain joins TRBV18 to TRBJ2-5; D is ambiguous. V lost 8 bases and J lost 9, with 16 bases in between. Germline V CDR1 and CDR2: KGHSH, LQKENI. CDR3 length: 12 residues.

This clonotype was observed many times. The chain combines TRBV5-1 with TRBJ1-2, with 8 positions matching TRBD1. Trimming removed 0 bases from V and 8 bases from J; junction bases left unmatched: 6. Germline V gene lookup returns CDR1 SGHRS and CDR2 YFSETQ. The CDR3 is 14 amino acids. The CDR3: CASSLAGQGEGYTF. The DNA of the CDR3 is TGCGCCAGCAGCTTGGCCGGACAGGGAGAAGGCTACACCTTC.

The CDR3 DNA follows: TGTGCCACCAGAGACTTAAGGTGGGGACAGGGGGTGGACGAGCAGTACTTC. Amino acids: CATRDLRWGQGVDEQYF. The rearrangement joins TRBV15 to TRBJ2-7, with 11 bases that match TRBD1. The CDR3 contains 17 residues. Germline assignment: CDR1 LNHNV and CDR2 YYDKDF (reference sequence). V dropped 6 bases and J dropped 5; count of bases not matched to a gene: 15.

J is TRBJ2-5 and V is TRBV5-1; TRBD1 is a possible D gene (5 bases). V dropped 5 bases and J dropped 5 bases, with 16 bases sitting between them. Germline lookup yields CDR1 SGHRS and CDR2 YFSETQ. The CDR3 consists of 14 residues. CDR3 sequence reads: CASRKGVPRETQYF. The CDR3 region has the DNA TGCGCCAGCAGAAAAGGGGTCCCGAGGGAGACCCAGTACTTC.

The genes are TRBV28 and TRBJ2-1, with D uncertain. In germline, CDR1 is MDHEN, CDR2 SYDVKM. The CDR3 has 14 residues. Trimming cost V 5 bases and J 10 bases, with 18 bases left between them. The CDR3 coding sequence is TGTGCCAGCAGTCCTGGGTCCACGGTCGGGGAGCAGTTCTTC. Its translation is CASSPGSTVGEQFF. The entire variable domain, with the rest obtained from reference TRBV28 and TRBJ2-1, is as follows: DVKVTQSSRYLVKRTGEKVFLECVQDMDHENMFWYRQDPGLGLRLIYFSYDVKMKEKGDIPEGYSVSREKKERFSLILESASTNQTSMYLCASSPGSTVGEQFFGPGTRLTVL.

V usage is TRBV27 and J usage is TRBJ2-3, with TRBD2 matching over 14 bases. With 5 bases clipped from V and 0 bases from J, the junction kept 4 bases outside the gene matches. The germline CDR1 and CDR2 sequences are MNHEY and SMNVEV (reference sequence). This CDR3 spans 17 amino acids. This CDR3 reads CASSLTSGRVSTDTQYF. As DNA, the CDR3 is TGTGCCAGCAGTCTGACTAGCGGGAGGGTTAGCACAGATACGCAGTATTTT.

This clonotype was observed a single time. The V and J genes are TRBV28 and TRBJ1-5; the D gene is possibly TRBD1 (6 bases). V was shortened by 4 bases and J by 5 bases, with 15 bases between the two germline ends. This CDR3 region has 15 residues. Germline lookup yields CDR1 MDHEN and CDR2 SYDVKM. In DNA, the CDR3 is TGTGCCAGCAGTTCCCTACAGGGTCGGGATCAGCCCCAGCATTTT. Translation gives CASSSLQGRDQPQHF.

This clonotype showed up just a few times. The rearrangement joins TRBV7-3 to TRBJ1-1; maybe TRBD1 (6 bases). The ends were cut back, 5 bases at V and 1 base at J, with 14 bases in the middle. The CDR3 totals 15 residues. The germline gives CDR1 SGHTA, CDR2 FQGTGA. CDR3 DNA sequence: TGTGCCAGCAGCCCGAGGCGGGGGGCGAACACTGAAGCTTTCTTT. It codes for CASSPRRGANTEAFF.

This clonotype was seen only a few times. The chain couples TRBV12-5 to TRBJ1-1; TRBD1 is a possible D gene (5 bases). Between the trimmed V and J ends, which lost 6 bases and 2 bases, there was a span of 13 bases. CDR3 size: 14 residues. Germline lookup yields CDR1 LGHNT and CDR2 FRNRAP. CDR3 amino acids: CASGRGGANTEAFF. CDR3 bases: TGTGCTAGTGGGAGAGGAGGGGCCAACACTGAAGCTTTCTTT.

This clonotype was seen a few times. The chain carries TRBV6-5 and TRBJ2-6; D call uncertain. This CDR3 region has 14 residues. Germline V lookup: CDR1 MNHEY, CDR2 SVGAGI. Trimming cost V 2 bases and J 2 bases, with 4 bases left between them. The CDR3 spells CASSYGTGANVLTF. DNA of the CDR3: TGTGCCAGCAGTTACGGCACTGGGGCCAACGTCCTGACTTTC.